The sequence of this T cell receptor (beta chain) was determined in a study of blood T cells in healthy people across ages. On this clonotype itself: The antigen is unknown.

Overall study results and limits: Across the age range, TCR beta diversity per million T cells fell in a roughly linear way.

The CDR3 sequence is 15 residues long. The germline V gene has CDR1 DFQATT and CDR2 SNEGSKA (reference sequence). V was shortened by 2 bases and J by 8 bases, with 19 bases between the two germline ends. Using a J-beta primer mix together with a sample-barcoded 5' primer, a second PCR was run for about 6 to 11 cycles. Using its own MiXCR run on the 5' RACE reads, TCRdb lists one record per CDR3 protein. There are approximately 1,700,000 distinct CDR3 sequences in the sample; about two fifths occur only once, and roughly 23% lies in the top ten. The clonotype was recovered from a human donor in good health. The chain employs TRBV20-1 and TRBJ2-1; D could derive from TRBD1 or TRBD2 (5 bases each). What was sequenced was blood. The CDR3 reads CSARPGAEKGDEQFF. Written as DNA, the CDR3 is TGCAGTGCTAGACCCGGGGCAGAGAAGGGCGATGAGCAGTTCTTC.